One T cell receptor beta chain is described in this entry. Its target is unknown. With 4 bases removed from V and 8 bases from J, the gap between germline ends came to 17 bases. The germline CDR1 and CDR2 sequences are SGHAT and FQNNGV. The CDR3 has 14 amino acids. This entry is derived from a study of cytomegalovirus exposure and HLA in healthy donors. Clones were sequenced by immunoSEQ multiplex PCR, and TCRdb holds only the in-frame ones, with some missing. The sample holds tens of thousands of clones; approximately 95% are singletons and the top ten take roughly 1.6%. General observations from the study: Many donors carried some public TCRs, although rarity characterized most TCR sequences. Confirmation was obtained in vitro that a few CMV-associated chains are specific for CMV antigens.

While the first cohort had over 650 subjects, the donors belonged to the separate validation cohort of fewer than 150 subjects. This chain links TRBV11-2 with TRBJ1-2; TRBD1 is a possible D gene (6 bases). The receptor was isolated from a man aged 18 to 29 in good health and CMV-seropositive. The sample comprised PBMCs. The CDR3 DNA is TGTGCCAGCAGCTGGGATGGGGACAATGGCGGCTACACCTTC. Residues: CASSWDGDNGGYTF. The whole variable domain, remainder taken from reference TRBV11-2 and TRBJ1-2, is EAGVAQSPRYKIIEKRQSVAFWCNPISGHATLYWYQQILGQGPKLLIQFQNNGVVDDSQLPKDRFSAERLKGVDSTLKIQPAKLEDSAVYLCASSWDGDNGGYTFGSGTRLTVV.